This T cell receptor (beta chain) was observed in a study of shared T cell receptors in the human thymus. Germline V gene sequence: CDR1 SGHVS, CDR2 FNYEAQ. Trimming shortened V by 5 bases and J by 7 bases, and 21 bases separated the two germline ends. This CDR3 is built from 16 residues. Produced via immunoSEQ multiplex PCR; TCRdb's table is partial and in-frame only. The table includes about 380,000 clones, approximately 95% detected once. Input material: thymocytes. This clonotype originated in a human donor. V usage is TRBV7-6 and J usage is TRBJ1-5; possibly TRBD1 for D (5 bases). The CDR3 DNA reads as TGTGCCAGCAGCCCAGGTGTTGGGCAGGGTGGGCAGCCCCAGCATTTT. It yields the protein CASSPGVGQGGQPQHF.